One sample yielded the 5 T cell receptor beta chains listed below, sequenced in a study of identical twins. In TCRdb, the 5' RACE reads were re-called with MiXCR into one record per CDR3 protein. The data contain hundreds of thousands of distinct CDR3 sequences, 15% to 20% of them singletons. These data were also filed under a second study, of T cells expressing NK-cell markers.

The sequenced sample was PBMCs. The source is a woman between 18 and 29 years old in good health.

A few counts support this clonotype. This chain connects TRBV12-3 or TRBV12-4 to TRBJ1-1; D is uncertain. Trimming stripped 5 bases from V and 11 bases from J, with 15 bases between. The CDR3 totals 12 residues. The DNA of the CDR3 is TGTGCCAGCAGTCCCTCCGATACGGCGGCTTTCTTT. This translates into CASSPSDTAAFF.

This clonotype was seen a handful of times. The chain has TRBV7-2 and TRBJ2-7; 9 nucleotides agree with TRBD2. V trimming: 1 base; J trimming: 3 bases; junction bases outside the gene matches: 4. Germline loops: CDR1 SGHTA, CDR2 FQGNSA. This CDR3 region has 15 residues. The CDR3 loop is CASSLEGSGSYEQYF. The CDR3 coding sequence is TGTGCCAGCAGCTTAGAAGGTAGCGGGAGCTACGAGCAGTACTTC.

The rearrangement links TRBV15 to TRBJ2-5; 10 bases fit TRBD2. V was clipped by 4 bases and J by 4 bases; unmatched bases: 9. From germline, CDR1 is LNHNV and CDR2 YYDKDF (reference sequence). This CDR3 spans 16 amino acids. The CDR3 bases are TGTGCCACCAGCACGAGGCGACTAGCGGGTACAGAGACCCAGTACTTC. Its protein is CATSTRRLAGTETQYF.

V usage is TRBV7-8 and J usage is TRBJ2-1, with D perhaps TRBD1 or TRBD2 (6 bases each). Trimming took 1 base from V and 0 from J, leaving 19 bases between them. The CDR3 totals 19 residues. CDR1 is SGHVS and CDR2 is FQNEAQ in the germline V gene. In nucleotides, the CDR3 is TGTGCCAGCAGCTTAGTGAGGGGGGCCCTTCTTAGCTCCTACAATGAGCAGTTCTTC. This translates into CASSLVRGALLSSYNEQFF.

The J gene is TRBJ2-7, the V gene TRBV27; 16 positions match TRBD2. CDR3 length: 15 residues. Trimming took 7 bases from V and 10 from J; bases not matched to a gene: 10. Per the germline V gene, CDR1 is MNHEY and CDR2 is SMNVEV (reference sequence). The CDR3 is CASTPGTSGRAVQYF. CDR3 nucleotide sequence: TGTGCCAGCACTCCCGGGACTAGCGGGAGGGCCGTCCAGTACTTC.